This TCR beta chain was identified during a study of T-cell memory formation after mild COVID-19 (dated by TCRdb to 2020 to 2023). Background for the entire study: Most TCR sequence clusters were specific to one of the two donors. T-cell clones expanding and contracting after mild COVID-19 in two donors were tracked by longitudinal TCRalpha and TCRbeta repertoire sequencing. Two young, previously healthy adult volunteers, one female and one male, were included in the cohort.

Broader findings and caveats from the paper: The study included only a couple of mild cases, and larger cohorts that include severe cases with pre-infection samples were judged to be necessary. Contracting CD4+ clones turned up mainly in the CM and EM memory subsets, whereas EMRA was where CD8+ clones were enriched. Some responding clones were found in pre-infection memory, which suggests that pre-existing cross-reactive memory T cells took part in the SARS-CoV-2 response. Whether the second-wave clones peaking on day 37 were SARS-CoV-2 specific was not confirmed. Clones that contracted from day 15 to 85 showed balanced CD4/CD8 phenotypes, whereas a second wave of clones that expanded from day 15 to 37 leaned towards CD4+.

With regard to this clonotype: The antigen it binds to is not known. No base quality information exists; no much larger clone differs at one position.

These reads were obtained on an Illumina NovaSeq 6000. TCRalpha and TCRbeta cDNA libraries were constructed by 5'RACE with constant-segment primers, with sample barcodes and unique molecular identifiers being introduced. Trizol reagent was used to extract RNA from every sample. Amplification of the libraries took two PCR steps, and the second step added a second sample barcode plus Illumina TruSeq adapters. Libraries were sequenced on an Illumina NovaSeq with 2 x 150 bp paired-end reads. As for the authors' bioinformatics: Reads were demultiplexed and collapsed into UMI-guided consensus sequences with migec v1.2.7. Using mixcr v2.1.11, UMI consensuses were aligned to TRA and TRB V and J templates and then assembled into clonotypes. A clonotype was counted as expanded or contracted only when both edgeR and NoisET called the clonotype significant, with the noise models trained on biological replicates. For edgeR calls, a false discovery rate-adjusted p below 0.01 and a log2 fold-change threshold of 1 were applied. As an exploratory analysis of dynamics, max-normalized trajectories of the 1000 most abundant clonotypes were examined with PCA combined with hierarchical clustering. Each responding clone was given a CD4 or CD8 phenotype based on the CD4+ and CD8+ repertoires, which had been sequenced separately. Through fastp at Q25 and MiXCR, TCRdb rebuilt clones from the public reads, retaining in-frame beta chains. Rows are unified per CDR3 protein, each entry keeping the most common DNA and genes. In this record, the V and J calls reflect TCRdb's handling and not the investigators' own analysis. This sample gives more than 400,000 distinct CDR3 sequences in total; about 20% of them show up just once. Roughly 12% of the sample is in the top ten clones.

CDR1 is given as SNHLY and CDR2 as FYNNEI, both from the germline V gene. V gives up 6 bases and J gives up 7 bases, and the segment between their germline ends measures 6 bases. CDR3 length: 11 amino acids, cysteine to phenylalanine. The CDR3 DNA has 33 bases and is translated from base 1. PBMCs were isolated by Ficoll-Paque density gradient centrifugation. The chain uses TRBV2 and TRBJ2-2; the D gene cannot be resolved reliably. The sequenced material came from PBMCs or a T cell subset sorted from them (not recorded which). The receptor comes from an adult woman who had mild COVID-19 (a few samples of this study predate the infection). The sample titles of this study are shuffled in the database, so cell type and time point are left out; the donor was told from shared clones. The CDR3 corresponds to CASRLVGELFF. The base sequence is TGTGCCAGCAGGCTAGTCGGGGAGCTGTTTTTT.